This entry is about one T cell receptor (beta chain). Its specificity is unknown. With V trimmed by 4 bases and J by 8 bases, 13 bases remained unmatched. CDR3 length equals 15 residues. CDR1 and CDR2 (germline): SGHRS, YFSETQ. Assay: immunoSEQ multiplex PCR; the TCRdb copy retains only in-frame clones and omits some. This repertoire shows roughly 100,000 clones, more than 75% found once; its top ten account for over 2%. These data come from a study of radiotherapy plus CTLA-4 blockade in lung cancer. Whole-study findings and limits: Expansion of tumor-derived TCR clones was observed in blood after radiotherapy plus ipilimumab. Best predicting response, reportedly, were early blood T cell clone dynamics, with interferon-beta.

The gene calls are TRBV5-1 and TRBJ2-3, with 7 bases matching TRBD1. The material was peripheral blood, obtained from a patient treated with radiotherapy plus ipilimumab. This receptor was taken from a human donor with non-small cell lung cancer that progressed on radiotherapy plus ipilimumab. Some clones in this sample may be carry-over from other donors' samples. The CDR3 DNA is TGCGCCAGCAGCATTTACGGGACAGCCGTGGTTACGCAGTATTTT. Residues: CASSIYGTAVVTQYF.